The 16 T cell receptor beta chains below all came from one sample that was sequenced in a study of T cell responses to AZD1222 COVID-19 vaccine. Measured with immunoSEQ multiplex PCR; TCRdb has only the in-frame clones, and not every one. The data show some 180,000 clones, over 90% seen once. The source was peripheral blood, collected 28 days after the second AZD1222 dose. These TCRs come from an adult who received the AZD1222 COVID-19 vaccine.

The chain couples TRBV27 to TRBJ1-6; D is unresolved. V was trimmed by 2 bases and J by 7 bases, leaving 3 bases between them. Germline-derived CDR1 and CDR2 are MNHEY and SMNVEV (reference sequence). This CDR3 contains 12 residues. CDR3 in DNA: TGTGCCAGCAGTTTACGGAATTCACCCCTCCACTTT. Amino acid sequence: CASSLRNSPLHF.

The CDR3 nucleotides read TGTGCCAGCAGCAAAGACAGCAACAACTATGGCTACACCTTC. Its translation is CASSKDSNNYGYTF. The gene calls are TRBV7-9 and TRBJ1-2; D might be TRBD1 (5 bases). From germline, CDR1 is SEHNR and CDR2 FQNEAQ (reference sequence). The CDR3 length is 14 residues. Trimming removed 5 bases from V and 2 bases from J, with 12 bases in between. Using reference TRBV7-9 and TRBJ1-2 for the parts outside the CDR3, the full variable domain is DTGVSQNPRHKITKRGQNVTFRCDPISEHNRLYWYRQTLGQGPEFLTYFQNEAQLEKSRLLSDRFSAERPKGSFSTLEIQRTEQGDSAMYLCASSKDSNNYGYTFGSGTRLTVV.

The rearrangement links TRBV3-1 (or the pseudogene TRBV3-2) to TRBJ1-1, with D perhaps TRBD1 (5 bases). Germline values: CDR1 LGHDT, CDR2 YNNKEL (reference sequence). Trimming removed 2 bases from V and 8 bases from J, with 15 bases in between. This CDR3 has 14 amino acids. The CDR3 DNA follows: TGTGCCAGCAGCCAAACTCAGGGTTCCTCCGAAGCTTTCTTT. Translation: CASSQTQGSSEAFF.

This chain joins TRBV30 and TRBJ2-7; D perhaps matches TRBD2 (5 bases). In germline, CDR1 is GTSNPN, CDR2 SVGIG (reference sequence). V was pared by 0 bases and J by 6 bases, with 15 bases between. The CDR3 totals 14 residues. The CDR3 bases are TGTGCCTGGAGTGTACGGGCAGGAGGCAGCGAGCAGTACTTC. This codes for CAWSVRAGGSEQYF.

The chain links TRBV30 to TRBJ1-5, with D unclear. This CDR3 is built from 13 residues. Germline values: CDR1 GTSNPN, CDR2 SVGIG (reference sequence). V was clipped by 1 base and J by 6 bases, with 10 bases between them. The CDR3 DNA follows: TGTGCCTGGAGTGGGGGATCGGGTCAGCCCCAGCATTTT. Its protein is CAWSGGSGQPQHF.

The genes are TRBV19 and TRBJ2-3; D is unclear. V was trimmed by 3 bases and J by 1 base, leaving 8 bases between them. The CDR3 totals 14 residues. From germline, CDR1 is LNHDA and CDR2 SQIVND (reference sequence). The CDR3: CASSILEGTDTQYF. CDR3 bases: TGTGCCAGTAGTATCCTAGAGGGCACAGATACGCAGTATTTT.

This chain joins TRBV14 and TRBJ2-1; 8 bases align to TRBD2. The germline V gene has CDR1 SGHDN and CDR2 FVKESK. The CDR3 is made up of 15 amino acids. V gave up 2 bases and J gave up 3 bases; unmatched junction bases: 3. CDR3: CASSQKRESYNEQFF. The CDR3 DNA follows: TGTGCCAGCAGCCAAAAGCGGGAGAGCTACAATGAGCAGTTCTTC.

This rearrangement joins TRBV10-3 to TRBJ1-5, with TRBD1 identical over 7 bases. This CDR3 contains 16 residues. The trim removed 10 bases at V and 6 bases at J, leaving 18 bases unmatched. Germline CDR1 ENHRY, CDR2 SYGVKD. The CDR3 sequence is CATLQSMQGDGQPQHF. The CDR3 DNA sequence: TGTGCCACCCTACAGTCCATGCAGGGGGATGGTCAGCCCCAGCATTTT.

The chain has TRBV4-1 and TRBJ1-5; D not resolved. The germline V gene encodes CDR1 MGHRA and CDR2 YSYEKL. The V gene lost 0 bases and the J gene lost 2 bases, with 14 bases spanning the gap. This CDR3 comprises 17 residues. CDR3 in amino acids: CASSQDAYGFRNQPQHF. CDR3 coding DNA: TGCGCCAGCAGCCAAGATGCGTACGGGTTTCGCAATCAGCCCCAGCATTTT.

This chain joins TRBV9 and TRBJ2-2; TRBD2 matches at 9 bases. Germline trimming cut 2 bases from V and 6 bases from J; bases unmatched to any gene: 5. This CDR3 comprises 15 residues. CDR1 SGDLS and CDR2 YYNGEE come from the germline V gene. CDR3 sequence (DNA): TGTGCCAGCAGCGTGAGCGGGGGGACCGCCGGGGAGCTGTTTTTT. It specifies CASSVSGGTAGELFF.

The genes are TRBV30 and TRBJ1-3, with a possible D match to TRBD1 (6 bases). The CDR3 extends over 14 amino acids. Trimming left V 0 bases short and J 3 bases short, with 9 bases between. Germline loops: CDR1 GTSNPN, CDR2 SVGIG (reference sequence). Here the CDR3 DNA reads TGTGCCTGGAGTGTGGACAGACGTGGAAACACCATATATTTT. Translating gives CAWSVDRRGNTIYF.

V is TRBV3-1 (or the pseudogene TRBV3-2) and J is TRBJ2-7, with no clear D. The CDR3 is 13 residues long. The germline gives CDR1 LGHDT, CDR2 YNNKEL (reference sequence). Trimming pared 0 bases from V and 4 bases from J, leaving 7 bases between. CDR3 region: CASSQEPVYEQYF. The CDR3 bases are TGTGCCAGCAGCCAAGAGCCTGTGTACGAGCAGTACTTC.

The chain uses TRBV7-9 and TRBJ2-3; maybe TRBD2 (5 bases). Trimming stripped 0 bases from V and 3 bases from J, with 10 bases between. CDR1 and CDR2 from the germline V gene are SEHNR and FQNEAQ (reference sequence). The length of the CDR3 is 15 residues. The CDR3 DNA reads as TGTGCCAGCAGCTTAGCGGGGAGTGGGACAGATACGCAGTATTTT. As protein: CASSLAGSGTDTQYF.

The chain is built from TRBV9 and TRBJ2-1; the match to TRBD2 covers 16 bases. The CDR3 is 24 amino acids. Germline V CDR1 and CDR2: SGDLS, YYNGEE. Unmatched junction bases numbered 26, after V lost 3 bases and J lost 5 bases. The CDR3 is CASSGRAGTLPAGTSGRGNNEQFF. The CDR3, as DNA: TGTGCCAGCAGCGGCCGCGCCGGGACCCTCCCGGCCGGGACTAGCGGGAGGGGTAACAATGAGCAGTTCTTC.

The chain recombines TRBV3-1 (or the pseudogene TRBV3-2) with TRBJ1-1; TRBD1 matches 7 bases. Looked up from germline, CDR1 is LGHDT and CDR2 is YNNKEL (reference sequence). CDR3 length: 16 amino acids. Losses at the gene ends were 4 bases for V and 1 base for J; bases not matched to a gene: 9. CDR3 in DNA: TGTGCCAGCAGCCGAGCGGGACAGAATGAGAACACTGAAGCTTTCTTT. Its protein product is CASSRAGQNENTEAFF.

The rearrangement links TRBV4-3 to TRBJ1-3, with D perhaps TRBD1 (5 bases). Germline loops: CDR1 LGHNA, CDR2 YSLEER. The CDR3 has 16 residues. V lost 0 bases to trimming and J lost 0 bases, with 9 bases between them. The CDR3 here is CASSQDPGHSGNTIYF. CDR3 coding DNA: TGCGCCAGCAGCCAAGATCCAGGGCACTCTGGAAACACCATATATTTT.